What follows describes a single TCR beta chain. The data are from a study of T cell responses to AZD1222 COVID-19 vaccine. Trimming at V came to 4 bases and at J to 5 bases, leaving 8 bases not matched to a gene. In germline, CDR1 is LGHNA, CDR2 YSLEER. This CDR3 has 16 residues. Sequencing was performed with immunoSEQ multiplex PCR; in TCRdb, only in-frame clones are kept and a portion is missing. Of 95,000 to 150,000 clones listed, over 75% were seen once; the top ten hold around 1.2%. The sequenced sample was peripheral blood, obtained on day 0 of AZD1222 vaccination. The chain links TRBV4-3 to TRBJ1-4, with 9 bases aligning to TRBD1. The TCR was taken from an adult in good health. The CDR3 region has the DNA TGCGCCAGCAGCCTTCTCCCGGGACAGGGCAATGAAAAACTGTTTTTT. It is translated as CASSLLPGQGNEKLFF.